This T cell receptor (beta chain) emerged from a study of chemoradiotherapy in HPV16-positive cancers. The wider study: Functional T-cell assays on a couple of HPV16-positive patients' cells defined candidate HPV-specific clones and common TCR motifs.

Profiling relied on immunoSEQ multiplex PCR, and the TCRdb table lists in-frame clones only, not all of them. The table records a few thousand clones, about 80% of them present only once. About this clone: Its target is unknown.

Samples were taken several times over chemoradiotherapy. Study-level findings and limits: Candidate HPV-specific clones and E7-related TCR motifs grew in tumor during treatment.

Sequencing was performed on tumor tissue, taken from a patient who underwent chemoradiotherapy. This sequence was found in a human donor with HPV-associated anogenital cancer.

CDR3 sequence: CASTGTVNGYTF. CDR3 coding DNA: TGTGCCAGCACCGGGACAGTTAATGGCTACACCTTC. The rearrangement joins TRBV28 to TRBJ1-2, with 7 positions matching TRBD1. The CDR3 has 12 amino acids. Losses at the gene ends were 7 bases for V and 6 bases for J; bases not matched to a gene: 5. Germline loops: CDR1 MDHEN, CDR2 SYDVKM.